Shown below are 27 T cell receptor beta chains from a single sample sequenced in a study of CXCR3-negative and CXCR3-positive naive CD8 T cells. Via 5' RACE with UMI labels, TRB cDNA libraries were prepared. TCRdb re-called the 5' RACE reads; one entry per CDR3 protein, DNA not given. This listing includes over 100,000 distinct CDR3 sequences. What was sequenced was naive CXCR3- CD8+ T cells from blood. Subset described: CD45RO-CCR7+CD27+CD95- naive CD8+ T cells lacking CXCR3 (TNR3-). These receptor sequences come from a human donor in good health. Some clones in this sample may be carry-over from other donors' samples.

The CDR3: CASSQAPPGGGRAPEQFF. The chain carries TRBV4-2 and TRBJ2-1; TCRdb reports TRBD2, a call that lacks DNA to check it against. Germline V gives CDR1 LGHNA, CDR2 YNFKEQ. This CDR3 region has 18 residues.

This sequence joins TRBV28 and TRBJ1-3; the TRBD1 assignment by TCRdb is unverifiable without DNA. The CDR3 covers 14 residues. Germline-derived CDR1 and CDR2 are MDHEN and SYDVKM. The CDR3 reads CASSPPRKMNTIYF.

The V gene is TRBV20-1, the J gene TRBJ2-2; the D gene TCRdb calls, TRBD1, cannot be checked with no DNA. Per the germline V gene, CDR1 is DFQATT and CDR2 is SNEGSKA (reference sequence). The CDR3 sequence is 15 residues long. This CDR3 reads CSAKRGGAGTGELFF.

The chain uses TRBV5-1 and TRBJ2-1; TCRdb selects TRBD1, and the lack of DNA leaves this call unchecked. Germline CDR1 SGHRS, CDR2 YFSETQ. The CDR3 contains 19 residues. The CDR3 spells CASSSTDRASTRSYNEQFF.

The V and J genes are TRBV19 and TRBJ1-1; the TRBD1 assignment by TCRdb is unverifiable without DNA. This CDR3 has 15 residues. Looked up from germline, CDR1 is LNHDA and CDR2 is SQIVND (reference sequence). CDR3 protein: CASSNPGTLNTEAFF.

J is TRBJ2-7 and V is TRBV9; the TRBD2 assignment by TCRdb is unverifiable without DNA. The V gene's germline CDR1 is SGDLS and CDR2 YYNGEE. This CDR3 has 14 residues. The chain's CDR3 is CASSVAIFGEEQYF.

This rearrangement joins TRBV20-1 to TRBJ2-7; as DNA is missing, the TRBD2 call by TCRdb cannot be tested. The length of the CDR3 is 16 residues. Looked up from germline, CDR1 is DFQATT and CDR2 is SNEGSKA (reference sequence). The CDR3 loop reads CSARGTSWDPSYEQYF.

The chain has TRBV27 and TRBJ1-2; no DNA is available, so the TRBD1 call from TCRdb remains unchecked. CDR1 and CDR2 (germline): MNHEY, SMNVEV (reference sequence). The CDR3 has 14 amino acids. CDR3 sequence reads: CASSDRGTNYGYTF.

The CDR3 region is CASSYGTNTEAFF. This sequence joins TRBV6-5 and TRBJ1-1; TCRdb's D gene call, TRBD1, goes unchecked for lack of DNA. CDR1 MNHEY and CDR2 SVGAGI come from the germline V gene. The CDR3 length is 13 residues.

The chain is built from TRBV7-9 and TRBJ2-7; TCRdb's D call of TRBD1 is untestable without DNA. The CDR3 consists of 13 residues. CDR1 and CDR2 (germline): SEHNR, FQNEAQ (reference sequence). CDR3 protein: CASSRDRPYEQYF.

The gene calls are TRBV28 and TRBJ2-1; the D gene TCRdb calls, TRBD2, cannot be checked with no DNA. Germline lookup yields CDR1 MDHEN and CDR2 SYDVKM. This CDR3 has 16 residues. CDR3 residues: CASRVSGDFRYNEQFF. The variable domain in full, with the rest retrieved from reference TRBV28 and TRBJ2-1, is DVKVTQSSRYLVKRTGEKVFLECVQDMDHENMFWYRQDPGLGLRLIYFSYDVKMKEKGDIPEGYSVSREKKERFSLILESASTNQTSMYLCASRVSGDFRYNEQFFGPGTRLTVL.

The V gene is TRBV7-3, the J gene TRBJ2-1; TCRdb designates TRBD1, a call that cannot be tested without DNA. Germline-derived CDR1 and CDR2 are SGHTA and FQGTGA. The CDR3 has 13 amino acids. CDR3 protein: CASSLGQSNEQFF.

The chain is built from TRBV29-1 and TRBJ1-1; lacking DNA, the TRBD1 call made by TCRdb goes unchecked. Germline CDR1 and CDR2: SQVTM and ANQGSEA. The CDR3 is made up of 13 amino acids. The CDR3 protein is CSVETGGDLEAFF. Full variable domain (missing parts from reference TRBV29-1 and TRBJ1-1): SAVISQKPSRDICQRGTSLTIQCQVDSQVTMMFWYRQQPGQSLTLIATANQGSEATYESGFVIDKFPISRPNLTFSTLTVSNMSPEDSSIYLCSVETGGDLEAFFGQGTRLTVV.

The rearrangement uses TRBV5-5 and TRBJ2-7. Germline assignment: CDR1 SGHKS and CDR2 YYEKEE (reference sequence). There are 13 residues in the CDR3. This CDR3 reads CASSWDVSYEQYF.

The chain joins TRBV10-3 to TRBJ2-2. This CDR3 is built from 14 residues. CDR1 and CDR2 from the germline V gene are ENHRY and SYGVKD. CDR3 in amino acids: CAISQNLNTGELFF.

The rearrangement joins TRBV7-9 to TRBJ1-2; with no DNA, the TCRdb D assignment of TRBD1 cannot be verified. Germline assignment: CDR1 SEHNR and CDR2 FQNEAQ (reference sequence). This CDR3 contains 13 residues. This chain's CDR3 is CASSLGDIKGYTF.

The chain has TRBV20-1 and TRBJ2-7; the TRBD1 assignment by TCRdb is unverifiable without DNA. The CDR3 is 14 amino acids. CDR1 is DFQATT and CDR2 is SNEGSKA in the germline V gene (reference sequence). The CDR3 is CSAREPGQFYEQYF.

The CDR3: CASRVDRDQQFF. The chain combines TRBV11-2 with TRBJ2-1; TCRdb names TRBD1, which stays unverified in the absence of DNA. The CDR3 sequence is 12 residues long. Looked up from germline, CDR1 is SGHAT and CDR2 is FQNNGV.

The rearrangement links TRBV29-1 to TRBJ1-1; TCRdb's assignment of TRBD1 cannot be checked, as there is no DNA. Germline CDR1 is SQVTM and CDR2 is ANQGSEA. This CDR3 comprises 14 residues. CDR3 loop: CSVDLVGTVTEAFF.

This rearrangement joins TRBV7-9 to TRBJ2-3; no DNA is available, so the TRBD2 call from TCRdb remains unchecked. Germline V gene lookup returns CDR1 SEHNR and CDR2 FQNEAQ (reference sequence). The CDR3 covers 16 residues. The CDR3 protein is CASSPPEAASTDTQYF.

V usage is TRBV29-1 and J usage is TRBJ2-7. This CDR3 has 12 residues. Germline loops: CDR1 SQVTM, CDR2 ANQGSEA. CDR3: CSVEASVYEQYF.

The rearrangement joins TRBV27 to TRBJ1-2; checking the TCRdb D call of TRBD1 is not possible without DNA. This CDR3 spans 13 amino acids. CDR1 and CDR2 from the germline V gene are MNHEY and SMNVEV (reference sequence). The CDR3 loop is CASRGTSWDGYTF.

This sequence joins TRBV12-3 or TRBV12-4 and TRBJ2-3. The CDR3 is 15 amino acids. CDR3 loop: CASRVRTDGTDTQYF.

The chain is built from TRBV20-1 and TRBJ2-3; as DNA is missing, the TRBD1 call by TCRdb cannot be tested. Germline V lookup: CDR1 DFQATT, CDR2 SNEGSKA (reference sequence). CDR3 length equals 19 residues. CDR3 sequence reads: CSARGRVVAGRFSTDTQYF.

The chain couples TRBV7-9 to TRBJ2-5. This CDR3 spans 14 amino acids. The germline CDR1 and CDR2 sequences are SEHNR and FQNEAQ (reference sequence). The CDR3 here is CASSPRPSEETQYF.

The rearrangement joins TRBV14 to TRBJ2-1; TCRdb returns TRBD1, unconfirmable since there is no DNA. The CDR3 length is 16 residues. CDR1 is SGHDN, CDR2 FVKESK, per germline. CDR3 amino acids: CASSQEWTVSYNEQFF.

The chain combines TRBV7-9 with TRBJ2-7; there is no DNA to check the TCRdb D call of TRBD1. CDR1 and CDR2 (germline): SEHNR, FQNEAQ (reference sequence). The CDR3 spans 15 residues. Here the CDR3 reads CASSSGHRDSGLQYF.